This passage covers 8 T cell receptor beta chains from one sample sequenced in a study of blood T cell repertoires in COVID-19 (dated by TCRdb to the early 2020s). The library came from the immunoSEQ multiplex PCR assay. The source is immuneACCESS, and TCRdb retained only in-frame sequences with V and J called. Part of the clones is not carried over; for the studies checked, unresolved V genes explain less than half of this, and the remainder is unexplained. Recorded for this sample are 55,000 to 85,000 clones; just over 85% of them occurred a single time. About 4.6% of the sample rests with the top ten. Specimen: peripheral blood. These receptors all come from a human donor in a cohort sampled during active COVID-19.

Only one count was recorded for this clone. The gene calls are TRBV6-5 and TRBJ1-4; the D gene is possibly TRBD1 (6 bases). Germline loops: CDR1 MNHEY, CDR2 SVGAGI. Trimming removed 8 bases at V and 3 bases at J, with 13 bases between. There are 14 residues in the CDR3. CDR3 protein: CASGRTEANEKLFF. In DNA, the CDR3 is TGTGCCAGCGGTCGGACAGAAGCTAATGAAAAACTGTTTTTT.

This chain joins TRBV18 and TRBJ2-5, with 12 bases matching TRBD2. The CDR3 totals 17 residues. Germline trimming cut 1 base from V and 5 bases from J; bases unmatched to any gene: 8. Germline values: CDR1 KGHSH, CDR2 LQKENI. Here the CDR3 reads CASSPLWTSGARETQYF. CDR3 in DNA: TGTGCCAGCTCACCACTTTGGACTAGCGGGGCCCGGGAGACCCAGTACTTC.

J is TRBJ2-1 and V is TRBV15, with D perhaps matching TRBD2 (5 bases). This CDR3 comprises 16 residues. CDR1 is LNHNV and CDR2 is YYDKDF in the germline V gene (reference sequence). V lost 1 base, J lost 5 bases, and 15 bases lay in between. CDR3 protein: CATSRVRGFGNNEQFF. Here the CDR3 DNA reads TGTGCCACCAGCAGAGTTCGGGGTTTCGGCAACAATGAGCAGTTCTTC.

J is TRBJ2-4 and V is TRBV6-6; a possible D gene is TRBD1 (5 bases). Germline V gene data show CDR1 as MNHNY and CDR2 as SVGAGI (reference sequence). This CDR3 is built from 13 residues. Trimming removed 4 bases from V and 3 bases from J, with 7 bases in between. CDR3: CASSSGYKNIQYF. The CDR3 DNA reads TGTGCCAGCAGTTCAGGGTACAAAAACATTCAGTACTTC.

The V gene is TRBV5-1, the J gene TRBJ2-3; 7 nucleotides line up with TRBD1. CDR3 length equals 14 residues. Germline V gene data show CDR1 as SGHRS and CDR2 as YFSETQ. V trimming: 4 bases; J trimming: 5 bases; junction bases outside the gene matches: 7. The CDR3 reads CASSLDRPGDTQYF. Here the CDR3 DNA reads TGCGCCAGCAGCCTGGACAGGCCCGGAGATACGCAGTATTTT.

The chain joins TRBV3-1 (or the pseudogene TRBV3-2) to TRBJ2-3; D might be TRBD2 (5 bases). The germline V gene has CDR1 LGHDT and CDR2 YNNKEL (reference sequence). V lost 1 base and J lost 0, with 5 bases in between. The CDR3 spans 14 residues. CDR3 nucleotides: TGTGCCAGCAGCCAAGGGACTAGCACAGATACGCAGTATTTT. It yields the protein CASSQGTSTDTQYF.

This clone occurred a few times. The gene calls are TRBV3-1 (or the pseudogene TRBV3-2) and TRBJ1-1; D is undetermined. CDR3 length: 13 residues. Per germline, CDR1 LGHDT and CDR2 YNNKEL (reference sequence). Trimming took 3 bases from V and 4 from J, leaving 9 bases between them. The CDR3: CASSHLSGTEAFF. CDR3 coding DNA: TGTGCCAGCAGCCATTTATCGGGCACTGAAGCTTTCTTT.

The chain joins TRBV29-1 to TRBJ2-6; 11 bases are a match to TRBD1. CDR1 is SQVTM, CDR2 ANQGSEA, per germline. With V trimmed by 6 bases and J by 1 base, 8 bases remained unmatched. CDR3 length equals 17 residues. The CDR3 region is CSVGPGTGGSGANVLTF. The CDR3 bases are TGCAGCGTCGGCCCCGGGACAGGGGGGTCTGGGGCCAACGTCCTGACTTTC.